The clone carrying this T cell receptor (beta chain) was counted between two and nine times. These data come from a study of early T cells in non-severe SARS-CoV-2 infection. Study-level information: Bulk RNA isolated from unsorted whole blood underwent sequencing; chains were not paired.

This CDR3 comprises 14 residues. The V gene's germline CDR1 is DFQATT and CDR2 SNEGSKA (reference sequence). Unmatched junction bases numbered 10, after V lost 5 bases and J lost 4 bases. TCRdb re-called the 5' RACE reads with MiXCR, one entry per CDR3 protein. The data show about 55,000 distinct CDR3 sequences, just under 15% seen once. This clonotype was obtained from an adult who was a healthcare worker with PCR-confirmed SARS-CoV-2 infection or an uninfected control (not recorded which). Sequencing used whole blood, obtained at baseline. The gene calls are TRBV20-1 and TRBJ2-7, with 8 bases matching TRBD1. CDR3: CSAAPGQDTYEQYF. The CDR3 nucleotides are TGCAGTGCTGCACCGGGACAGGATACTTACGAGCAGTACTTC.